The 6 T cell receptor beta chains reported below all come from one sample, sequenced in a study of cytomegalovirus exposure and HLA in healthy donors. This PCR relied on a set of 60 Vbeta primers and 13 Jbeta primers. Profiled with immunoSEQ multiplex PCR; TCRdb holds only in-frame clones, not every one. The table has about 130,000 clones, 83% seen once. The material sequenced was PBMCs. Receptors originate from a woman in her thirties or forties in good health and CMV-seropositive.

The J gene is TRBJ1-1, the V gene TRBV5-6; 7 bases fit TRBD1. The CDR3 length is 17 residues. CDR1 and CDR2 (germline): SGHDT, YYEEEE. V gave up 0 bases and J gave up 3 bases; unmatched junction bases: 11. The CDR3 sequence is CASSLGPPTTGDTEAFF. For the CDR3, the DNA is TGTGCCAGCAGCTTGGGACCACCAACTACAGGGGACACTGAAGCTTTCTTT.

The genes are TRBV6-1 and TRBJ2-7, with D possibly being TRBD1 (5 bases). Per germline, CDR1 MNHNS and CDR2 SASEGT. Trimming removed 6 bases from V and 2 bases from J, with 14 bases in between. The CDR3 totals 14 residues. The CDR3 nucleotides read TGTGCCAGCAGCCCAAATTGGGGCACCTACGAGCAGTACTTC. This codes for CASSPNWGTYEQYF.

The chain carries TRBV19 and TRBJ1-2; TRBD1 matches at 10 bases. There are 15 residues in the CDR3. Germline CDR1 reads LNHDA; CDR2 reads SQIVND (reference sequence). The trim removed 3 bases at V and 3 bases at J, leaving 4 bases unmatched. CDR3 in amino acids: CASSIRDRGDYGYTF. CDR3 in DNA: TGTGCCAGTAGTATCCGGGACAGGGGTGACTATGGCTACACCTTC.

The chain is built from TRBV28 and TRBJ2-1; possible D gene TRBD2, 5 bases. Trimming removed 4 bases from V and 0 bases from J, with 13 bases in between. The CDR3 spans 16 residues. CDR1 and CDR2 (germline): MDHEN, SYDVKM. CDR3 in DNA: TGTGCCAGCAGTTCCCTACTAGTTCGCTCCTACAATGAGCAGTTCTTC. The encoded protein is CASSSLLVRSYNEQFF.

This clone has only a few counts. The V and J genes are TRBV6-6 and TRBJ1-2; D uncertain. CDR3 size: 13 residues. Germline V lookup: CDR1 MNHNY, CDR2 SVGAGI (reference sequence). V lost 5 bases to trimming and J lost 5 bases, with 12 bases between them. This CDR3 is CASSPEGTYGYTF. The CDR3 bases are TGTGCCAGCAGTCCGGAGGGAACGTATGGCTACACCTTC.

In this sample, this clone turned up once. The gene calls are TRBV5-1 and TRBJ2-5; 13 bases are shared with TRBD2. Per germline, CDR1 SGHRS and CDR2 YFSETQ. J lost 3 bases, V lost 4 bases, and 3 bases had no gene match. This CDR3 region has 15 residues. DNA of the CDR3: TGCGCCAGCAGCAAAGGGACTAGCGGGGAAGAGACCCAGTACTTC. Translation: CASSKGTSGEETQYF.